This T cell receptor (beta chain) appears in the sequencing data of a study of cytomegalovirus exposure and HLA in healthy donors. About the study: The approximately 670 first-cohort repertoires and the 95 to 150 validation repertoires shared the same platform, a later analysis reported. Whole-study results and caveats: More than 150 TCR beta chains were listed as cytomegalovirus-associated. As confirmed in vitro, a few CMV-associated chains were specific for CMV antigens.

This clone was seen only a few times. The antigen remains unidentified. Profiling relied on immunoSEQ multiplex PCR, and the TCRdb table lists in-frame clones only, not all of them. The sample yields roughly 100,000 clones, about nine tenths seen once. The donors formed part of the roughly 120-subject validation cohort, distinct from the 666-subject first cohort. The CDR3 runs 13 residues. Germline V gives CDR1 MNHEY, CDR2 SMNVEV (reference sequence). Trimming removed 2 bases from V and 7 bases from J, with 11 bases in between. This rearrangement joins TRBV27 to TRBJ1-2, with D maybe TRBD1 (6 bases). This receptor was taken from a woman between 18 and 29 years old in good health and CMV-seropositive. Source material: PBMCs. The CDR3, as DNA: TGTGCCAGCAGTTTAGCCGCAGGGGTTGGCTACACCTTC. Its protein product is CASSLAAGVGYTF.